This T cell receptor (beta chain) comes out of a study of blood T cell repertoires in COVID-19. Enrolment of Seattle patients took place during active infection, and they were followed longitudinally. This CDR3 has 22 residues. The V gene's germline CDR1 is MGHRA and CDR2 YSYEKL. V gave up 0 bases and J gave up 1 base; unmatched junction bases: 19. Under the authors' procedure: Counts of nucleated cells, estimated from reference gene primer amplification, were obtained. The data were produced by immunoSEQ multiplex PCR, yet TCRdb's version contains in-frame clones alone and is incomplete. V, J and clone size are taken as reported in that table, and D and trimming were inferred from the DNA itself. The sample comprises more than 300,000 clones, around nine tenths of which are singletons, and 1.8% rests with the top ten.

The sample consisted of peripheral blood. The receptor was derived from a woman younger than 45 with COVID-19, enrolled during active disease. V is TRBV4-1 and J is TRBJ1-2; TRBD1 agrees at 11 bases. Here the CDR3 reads CASSQDWLGQGAPTSDNYGYTF. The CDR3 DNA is TGCGCCAGCAGCCAAGATTGGCTAGGACAGGGGGCCCCCACATCCGATAACTATGGCTACACCTTC.